This paragraph covers one T cell receptor beta chain sequence. The sample belongs to a study of Ad26.COV2.S vaccination and SARS-CoV-2 variants. Profiling relied on immunoSEQ multiplex PCR, and the TCRdb table lists in-frame clones only, not all of them. The sample lists hundreds of thousands of clones, roughly nine tenths occurring once. This CDR3 is built from 15 residues. The chain uses TRBV21-1 and TRBJ1-2; the table's D call, TRBD1, has no DNA check behind it. TRBV21-1 is given as a pseudogene. The sequence came from a human donor who had recovered from COVID-19. The sequences come from peripheral blood, collected after recovery from COVID-19. Written as DNA, the CDR3 is TGTGCCAGCCGAATCCGGGACAGGGGGCCCTATGGCTACACCTTC. Protein sequence: CASRIRDRGPYGYTF.